This T cell receptor beta chain was retrieved from a study of blood T cell repertoires in COVID-19. Study overall: The United States, Italy and Spain supplied acute and convalescent COVID-19 samples. Sources were T cells, B-cell-depleted T cells, or PBMCs; the material itself was cDNA or gDNA.

J was trimmed by 2 bases and V by 3 bases; bases with no gene match: 11. In germline, CDR1 is SGHTA, CDR2 FQGNSA. This CDR3 has 17 residues. The repertoire was sequenced with immunoSEQ multiplex PCR; TCRdb's copy has only in-frame clones and lacks some. The sample holds fewer than 350,000 clones, 65% to 90% seen once. The sample was PBMCs or T cells enriched from blood (not recorded which). The chain recombines TRBV7-2 with TRBJ2-7, with 9 bases aligning to TRBD2. The sequence was obtained from a woman aged 40 to 50 with acute COVID-19. CDR3 amino acids: CASSFRLAGTRAYEQYF. The CDR3, as DNA: TGTGCCAGCAGCTTTAGGCTAGCGGGAACAAGGGCCTACGAGCAGTACTTC.